The 9 T cell receptor beta chains below come from one sample, sequenced in a study of T cells in Graves' hyperthyroidism and ophthalmopathy. Amplified regions were TCR beta CDR3 sequences from RNA transcripts. Initially, a first-round RT-PCR of the TCR CDR3 employed the HTBI primer set. TCRdb reprocessed the multiplex PCR reads with MiXCR, giving one entry per CDR3 protein. The table shows approximately 530,000 distinct CDR3 sequences, with 15% to 20% occurring only once. Sequencing was performed on blood. The receptors shown here come from a woman aged 18-29 years with Graves' hyperthyroidism.

The rearrangement uses TRBV5-1 and TRBJ2-3, with TRBD2 matching over 7 bases. CDR3 length equals 14 residues. Germline V CDR1 and CDR2: SGHRS, YFSETQ. Losses at the gene ends were 7 bases for V and 3 bases for J; bases not matched to a gene: 8. This chain's CDR3 is CASSLANPTDTQYF. In DNA form, the CDR3 reads TGCGCCAGCTCACTAGCGAATCCGACAGATACGCAGTATTTT.

Worth noting for this clonotype: A read error is possible here, since a much larger clone lies one base away. The J gene is TRBJ2-7, the V gene TRBV12-3 or TRBV12-4; 10 nucleotides agree with TRBD1. CDR3 length: 15 residues. The CDR3 DNA reads as TGTGTCAGCAGTTCTCGGGACAGGGGATGGTACGAGCAGTACTTC. The encoded protein is CVSSSRDRGWYEQYF.

This chain connects TRBV30 to TRBJ2-7, with D perhaps matching TRBD2 (6 bases). V was pared by 5 bases and J by 4 bases, with 15 bases between. In germline, CDR1 is GTSNPN, CDR2 SVGIG (reference sequence). The CDR3 loop spans 13 amino acids. The chain's CDR3 is CAWSTGVPYEQYF. CDR3 bases: TGTGCCTGGTCGACGGGGGTCCCTTACGAGCAGTACTTC.

This clonotype showed up many times. V and J are TRBV6-2 or TRBV6-3 and TRBJ1-1, with a possible D match to TRBD1 (6 bases). Germline V gene lookup returns CDR1 MNHEY and CDR2 SVGEGT. V gave up 2 bases and J gave up 4 bases, with 11 bases separating them. CDR3 length: 14 residues. The CDR3: CASSYRRGGTEAFF. As DNA, the CDR3 is TGTGCCAGCAGTTACCGCAGGGGTGGCACTGAAGCTTTCTTT.

This clonotype was recorded a few times. The chain joins TRBV5-6 to TRBJ1-5, with D perhaps TRBD1 (5 bases). Germline V gene data show CDR1 as SGHDT and CDR2 as YYEEEE. V was trimmed by 4 bases and J by 0 bases, leaving 20 bases between them. This CDR3 comprises 18 residues. CDR3 sequence: CASSLARDFPISNQPQHF. CDR3 DNA: TGTGCCAGCAGCCTTGCCCGGGACTTCCCAATTAGCAATCAGCCCCAGCATTTT. Supplemented by reference TRBV5-6 and TRBJ1-5, the full variable domain reads DAGVTQSPTHLIKTRGQQVTLRCSPKSGHDTVSWYQQALGQGPQFIFQYYEEEERQRGNFPDRFSGHQFPNYSSELNVNALLLGDSALYLCASSLARDFPISNQPQHFGDGTRLSIL.

The chain links TRBV20-1 to TRBJ2-1; a weak D match, TRBD2 (6 bases). CDR1 is DFQATT, CDR2 SNEGSKA, per germline (reference sequence). The V end lost 3 bases, the J end lost 7 bases, and 13 bases lay between the germline ends. There are 13 residues in the CDR3. DNA of the CDR3: TGCAGTGCTAGTCGGAGGGCGGGTAATGAGCAGTTCTTC. It specifies CSASRRAGNEQFF.

The V call is TRBV4-1, the J call TRBJ2-7; 16 nucleotides agree with TRBD2. The junction had 4 bases not matched to a gene; V was cut back by 4 bases and J by 10 bases. Germline lookup yields CDR1 MGHRA and CDR2 YSYEKL. The length of the CDR3 is 14 residues. The CDR3 loop reads CASSPGLAGGRQYF. The CDR3 nucleotides are TGCGCCAGCAGCCCGGGACTAGCGGGAGGGAGACAGTACTTC.

This clonotype was picked up one time. J is TRBJ2-2 and V is TRBV11-3; D remains unclear. Trimming pared 0 bases from V and 4 bases from J, leaving 6 bases between. The CDR3 length is 14 residues. Germline-derived CDR1 and CDR2 are SGHNT and YENEEA. CDR3 residues: CASSLDHATGELFF. As DNA, the CDR3 is TGTGCCAGCAGCTTAGATCATGCCACCGGGGAGCTGTTTTTT.

CDR3: CASSLNPSGSSYNEQFF. DNA for the CDR3: TGTGCCAGCAGCTTAAACCCTAGCGGAAGCTCCTACAATGAGCAGTTCTTC. The chain has TRBV13 and TRBJ2-1, with 7 nucleotides matching TRBD2. The trim removed 2 bases at V and 0 bases at J, leaving 7 bases unmatched. This CDR3 has 17 amino acids. Germline V gene sequence: CDR1 PRHDT, CDR2 FYEKMQ (reference sequence).